This T cell receptor (beta chain) originates from a study of T-cell reconstitution after alpha-beta-depleted transplantation in children. General study results and limits: Two months or so post-transplant, alpha-beta T cells reportedly derived from several hundred expanded graft clones. Surviving recipient T cells and intrathymic progenitors accounted for some patients' high TCRbeta diversity at day 60.

Researchers prepared the TCRbeta library using unique molecular identifiers, the study reports. TCRdb ran MiXCR on the PCR reads and lists one entry per CDR3 protein. The table shows hundreds of thousands of distinct CDR3 sequences, with 10% to 15% occurring only once. This CDR3 region has 14 residues. Trimming stripped 9 bases from V and 2 bases from J, with 17 bases between. The germline gives CDR1 MNHEY, CDR2 SVGEGT. A remark on this clonotype: The target antigen is unknown.

The chain combines TRBV6-2 or TRBV6-3 with TRBJ2-7; no reliable D call. The material was PBMCs, mostly from graft donor cells, obtained 360 days after TCRalphabeta/CD19-depleted stem cell transplant. The source is a male patient aged 10 to 17 who had a stem cell transplant for acute myeloid leukemia, so the T cells may come from the graft donor. CDR3 sequence: CASRRQTPTYEQYF. The DNA for the CDR3 is TGTGCCAGTCGGCGGCAGACTCCAACCTACGAGCAGTACTTC.